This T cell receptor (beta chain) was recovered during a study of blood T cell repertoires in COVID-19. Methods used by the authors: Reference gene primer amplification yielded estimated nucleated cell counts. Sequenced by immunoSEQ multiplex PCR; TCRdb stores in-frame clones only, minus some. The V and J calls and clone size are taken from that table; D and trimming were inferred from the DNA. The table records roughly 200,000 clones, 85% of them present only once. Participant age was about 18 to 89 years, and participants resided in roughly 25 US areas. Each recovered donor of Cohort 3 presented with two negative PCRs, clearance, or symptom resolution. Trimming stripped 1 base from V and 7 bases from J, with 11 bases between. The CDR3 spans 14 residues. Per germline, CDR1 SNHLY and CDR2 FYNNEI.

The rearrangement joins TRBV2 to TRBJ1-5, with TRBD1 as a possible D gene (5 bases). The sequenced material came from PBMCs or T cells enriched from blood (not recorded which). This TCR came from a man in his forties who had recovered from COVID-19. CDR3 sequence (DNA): TGTGCCAGCAGTGAAGGACAGAATACCCAGCCCCAGCATTTT. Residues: CASSEGQNTQPQHF.